Below, 17 T cell receptor beta chains from the same sample are listed, as sequenced in a study of CD8 T cells in ankylosing spondylitis. TCRdb re-called the 5' RACE reads through MiXCR, storing one row per CDR3 protein. Of hundreds of thousands of distinct CDR3 sequences in the sample, around 25% are singletons; the top ten hold about 7%. Material for sequencing was blood, either unsorted or a sorted T cell fraction (not recorded which). These TCRs come from a male donor with ankylosing spondylitis or in good health (not recorded which).

This clonotype has a count of ten or more. The CDR3: CAIRAIISTDTQYF. The CDR3, as DNA: TGTGCCATCAGAGCCATTATAAGCACAGATACGCAGTATTTT. The rearrangement joins TRBV10-3 to TRBJ2-3; D gene unclear. Germline CDR1 is ENHRY and CDR2 is SYGVKD. This CDR3 region has 14 residues. V was clipped by 6 bases and J by 0 bases, with 10 bases between them.

This clonotype was counted at least ten times. The rearrangement uses TRBV7-2 and TRBJ2-7; 9 bases map to TRBD1. The CDR3 is made up of 14 amino acids. CDR1 is SGHTA, CDR2 FQGNSA, per germline. V trimming: 6 bases; J trimming: 2 bases; junction bases outside the gene matches: 5. In DNA, the CDR3 is TGTGCCAGCAGAACGGACAGGGGAACCTACGAGCAGTACTTC. Protein: CASRTDRGTYEQYF. The full variable domain, rest sourced from reference TRBV7-2 and TRBJ2-7, is GAGVSQSPSNKVTEKGKDVELRCDPISGHTALYWYRQSLGQGLEFLIYFQGNSAPDKSGLPSDRFSAERTGGSVSTLTIQRTQQEDSAVYLCASRTDRGTYEQYFGPGTRLTVT.

V gene TRBV10-3 combines with J gene TRBJ1-5, with no clear D. Germline assignment: CDR1 ENHRY and CDR2 SYGVKD. V shed 2 bases and J shed 0 bases, with 5 bases lying between them. This CDR3 contains 14 residues. The CDR3 reads CAISEHDSNQPQHF. CDR3 DNA sequence: TGTGCCATCAGTGAGCACGATAGCAATCAGCCCCAGCATTTT.

This clonotype was counted a few times. This CDR3 is CASSPLRDRTSRSGNTIYF. CDR3 DNA: TGTGCCAGCAGTCCCCTCCGAGACAGGACATCTCGGTCTGGAAACACCATATATTTT. The chain has TRBV6-1 and TRBJ1-3; a possible D gene is TRBD1 (6 bases). The V end lost 5 bases, the J end lost 1 base, and 24 bases lay between the germline ends. The CDR3 is 19 amino acids. Germline V gives CDR1 MNHNS, CDR2 SASEGT.

This clonotype was detected a few times. The rearrangement links TRBV20-1 to TRBJ2-3, with D uncertain. The V gene lost 6 bases and the J gene lost 6 bases, with 10 bases spanning the gap. Germline assignment: CDR1 DFQATT and CDR2 SNEGSKA (reference sequence). The CDR3 is 11 amino acids. CDR3 sequence: CSARHMDTQYF. The DNA for the CDR3 is TGCAGTGCAAGGCATATGGATACGCAGTATTTT.

This clonotype has at least ten counts. The gene calls are TRBV12-3 or TRBV12-4 and TRBJ2-1, with 11 bases identical to TRBD2. The V segment lost 7 bases and the J segment 8 bases; nucleotides outside the gene matches: 7. CDR3 size: 14 residues. In DNA form, the CDR3 reads TGTGCCAGCATGGTAGCGGGAGGGCCTCATGAGCAGTTCTTC. Translation: CASMVAGGPHEQFF.

Comment on this clonotype: No DNA is shown, since the ends of the CDR3 on it are uncertain; the CDR3 is the one TCRdb lists. V usage is TRBV7-2 and J usage is TRBJ2-7; the table's D call, TRBD2, has no DNA check behind it. The CDR3 length is 16 residues, termini included. The germline CDR1 and CDR2 sequences are SGHTA and FQGNSA. This chain's CDR3 is CASSLVAGGNPYEQSF.

The chain is built from TRBV2 and TRBJ2-5, with D possibly being TRBD1 or TRBD2 (5 bases each). In germline, CDR1 is SNHLY, CDR2 FYNNEI. With 6 bases removed from V and 4 bases from J, the gap between germline ends came to 18 bases. This CDR3 is built from 15 residues. The CDR3 region is CASSAGTSNGETQYF. CDR3 sequence (DNA): TGTGCCAGCAGCGCAGGGACCTCAAACGGAGAGACCCAGTACTTC.

This clonotype has a handful of counts. J is TRBJ2-1 and V is TRBV3-1, with D hard to call. The CDR3 length is 12 residues. Germline assignment: CDR1 LGHDT and CDR2 YNNKEL (reference sequence). V gave up 1 base and J gave up 10 bases, with 8 bases separating them. CDR3 DNA sequence: TGTGCCAGCAGCCAAGGAGTCCGCGAGCAGTTCTTC. Translating gives CASSQGVREQFF.

This clonotype was counted many times. The chain links TRBV27 to TRBJ1-5, with 9 bases aligning to TRBD1. Looked up from germline, CDR1 is MNHEY and CDR2 is SMNVEV (reference sequence). Trimming at V came to 5 bases and at J to 6 bases, leaving 5 bases not matched to a gene. The CDR3 loop spans 14 amino acids. This CDR3 is CASSRGQGLQPQHF. Written as DNA, the CDR3 is TGTGCCAGCAGTCGGGGACAGGGACTTCAGCCCCAGCATTTT.

This clonotype was found many times. The chain carries TRBV12-3 or TRBV12-4 and TRBJ2-2, with 8 bases identical to TRBD1. V lost 5 bases to trimming and J lost 7 bases; unmatched junction nucleotides: 3. This CDR3 is built from 13 residues. Written as DNA, the CDR3 is TGTGCCAGCAGTCAGGGGGCGGGCGGGGAGCTGTTTTTT. Its translation: CASSQGAGGELFF.

The rearrangement links TRBV12-3 or TRBV12-4 to TRBJ2-5; 12 bases are shared with TRBD1. Losses at the gene ends were 6 bases for V and 5 bases for J; bases not matched to a gene: 10. The CDR3 totals 16 residues. The CDR3 sequence is CASSPTGQGAGETQYF. The CDR3 DNA reads TGTGCCAGCAGCCCCACGGGACAGGGGGCCGGGGAGACCCAGTACTTC.

The chain is built from TRBV6-5 and TRBJ1-1, with D maybe TRBD1 (6 bases). V lost 7 bases to trimming and J lost 6 bases, with 15 bases between them. The germline V gene encodes CDR1 MNHEY and CDR2 SVGAGI. The length of the CDR3 is 13 residues. Written as DNA, the CDR3 is TGTGCCAGCATTACCGCAGGGGCAGCTGAAGCTTTCTTT. Its translation: CASITAGAAEAFF.

This clonotype was observed many times. The chain joins TRBV29-1 to TRBJ1-2; D might be TRBD1 (5 bases). The ends were cut back, 3 bases at V and 4 bases at J, with 9 bases in the middle. Germline loops: CDR1 SQVTM, CDR2 ANQGSEA. The length of the CDR3 is 12 residues. The CDR3 DNA is TGCAGCGTTGAGCAGGGTGGCTATGGCTACACCTTC. It codes for CSVEQGGYGYTF.

The chain employs TRBV18 and TRBJ2-7; 11 positions match TRBD2. The J segment lost 1 base and the V segment lost 3 bases, leaving 2 bases of the junction unmatched. The CDR3 runs to 15 residues. Germline V gene data show CDR1 as KGHSH and CDR2 as LQKENI. Here the CDR3 reads CASSPGLADSYEQYF. CDR3 DNA: TGTGCCAGCTCACCGGGACTAGCGGATTCCTACGAGCAGTACTTC.

The V call is TRBV7-2, the J call TRBJ1-1; tentative D call: TRBD1 (6 bases). The CDR3 consists of 15 residues. Germline V CDR1 and CDR2: SGHTA, FQGNSA. V dropped 2 bases and J dropped 4 bases, with 14 bases sitting between them. CDR3 in DNA: TGTGCCAGCAGCTTATTCTACGGGGGCGGCACTGAAGCTTTCTTT. Protein sequence: CASSLFYGGGTEAFF.

This clonotype was seen a handful of times. The V and J genes are TRBV6-6 and TRBJ1-2; D might be TRBD1 (6 bases). CDR1 is MNHNY and CDR2 is SVGAGI in the germline V gene (reference sequence). This CDR3 has 12 residues. Trimming stripped 5 bases from V and 2 bases from J, with 6 bases between. CDR3 nucleotides: TGTGCCAGCAGTCAGGGGAACTATGGCTACACCTTC. The encoded protein is CASSQGNYGYTF.